The source of this TCR beta chain is a study of T cell responses to AZD1222 COVID-19 vaccine. Profiled with immunoSEQ multiplex PCR; TCRdb holds only in-frame clones, not every one. The sample holds about 110,000 clones, approximately 87% seen once. With 3 bases clipped from V and 9 bases from J, the junction kept 5 bases outside the gene matches. Germline V gene data show CDR1 as LNHDA and CDR2 as SQIVND (reference sequence). The CDR3 covers 14 residues. The gene calls are TRBV19 and TRBJ2-1; TRBD2 matches at 10 bases. The TCR originated in an adult in good health. Material: peripheral blood, obtained on day 0 of AZD1222 vaccination. CDR3 sequence: CASSIGIAGGEQFF. The CDR3 nucleotides are TGTGCCAGTAGTATCGGGATAGCGGGAGGTGAGCAGTTCTTC.